This T cell receptor beta chain was recorded in a study of beta chain features in type 1 diabetes. This clone was observed a handful of times. The antigen remains unidentified. The same CDR3 also results from other DNA sequences found in this sample. Study-level results: All four CD4+ subsets from Type 1 diabetes patients carried moderately but significantly shorter TCRB CDR3s.

Expressed TCRB transcripts were sequenced because the isolated RNA had all been reverse transcribed beforehand. The repertoire was sequenced with immunoSEQ multiplex PCR; TCRdb's copy has only in-frame clones and lacks some. There are hundreds of thousands of clones in the sample; about an eighth occur only once, and less than 0.025% lies in the top ten. The CDR3 runs 11 residues. In germline, CDR1 is DFQATT, CDR2 SNEGSKA (reference sequence). Trimming stripped 3 bases from V and 0 bases from J, with 2 bases between. This receptor was taken from a man aged 18 to 29 with type 1 diabetes. The material sequenced was naive CD4+ T cells from blood. V usage is TRBV20-1 and J usage is TRBJ1-1; D uncertain. The CDR3 is CSASLNTEAFF. The CDR3, as DNA: TGCAGTGCTAGCCTGAACACTGAAGCTTTCTTT.